The 23 T cell receptor beta chains below all came from one sample that was sequenced in a study of T-cell memory formation after mild COVID-19. One entry per CDR3 protein results from TCRdb running MiXCR on the 5' RACE reads. This table holds 470,000 or so distinct CDR3 sequences, approximately 18% found once. Sequenced input: PBMCs or a T cell subset sorted from them (not recorded which). These receptors came from a man aged 18 to 29 who had mild COVID-19 (a few samples of this study predate the infection). Cell type and time point are not known.

The sample holds a few counts of this clonotype. This chain connects TRBV6-5 to TRBJ2-1, with 10 nucleotides matching TRBD1. V trimming: 0 bases; J trimming: 0 bases; junction bases outside the gene matches: 2. The CDR3 extends over 17 amino acids. Germline V lookup: CDR1 MNHEY, CDR2 SVGAGI. In DNA form, the CDR3 reads TGTGCCAGCAGTTACTCGGGACAGGGGAGCTCCTACAATGAGCAGTTCTTC. Translating gives CASSYSGQGSSYNEQFF.

This clonotype was seen just once. V and J are TRBV7-8 and TRBJ2-3; 10 bases align to TRBD2. From germline, CDR1 is SGHVS and CDR2 FQNEAQ. This CDR3 comprises 18 residues. V was clipped by 5 bases and J by 0 bases; unmatched bases: 11. CDR3 sequence: CASSVGSGGGLSTDTQYF. For the CDR3, the DNA is TGTGCCAGCAGCGTGGGGAGCGGGGGGGGACTAAGCACAGATACGCAGTATTTT. The variable domain in full, with the rest retrieved from reference TRBV7-8 and TRBJ2-3, is GAGVSQSPRYKVAKRGQDVALRCDPISGHVSLFWYQQALGQGPEFLTYFQNEAQLDKSGLPSDRFFAERPEGSVSTLKIQRTQQEDSAVYLCASSVGSGGGLSTDTQYFGPGTRLTVL.

The V gene is TRBV7-6, the J gene TRBJ2-1, with 13 positions matching TRBD2. The germline CDR1 and CDR2 sequences are SGHVS and FNYEAQ. V dropped 6 bases and J dropped 8; count of bases not matched to a gene: 7. The CDR3 consists of 15 residues. The CDR3 here is CASSSPGTSGDEQFF. Here the CDR3 DNA reads TGTGCCAGCAGTTCCCCCGGGACTAGCGGGGATGAGCAGTTCTTC.

This clonotype has a handful of counts. The chain recombines TRBV20-1 with TRBJ2-1; 9 nucleotides agree with TRBD2. With 6 bases clipped from V and 6 bases from J, the junction kept 9 bases outside the gene matches. The CDR3 extends over 14 amino acids. CDR1 DFQATT and CDR2 SNEGSKA come from the germline V gene (reference sequence). This CDR3 reads CSAHGLAHSNEQFF. The CDR3 region has the DNA TGCAGTGCCCACGGACTAGCGCACTCCAATGAGCAGTTCTTC.

This clonotype showed up just once. The rearrangement uses TRBV27 and TRBJ2-7; no firm D call. The germline CDR1 and CDR2 sequences are MNHEY and SMNVEV (reference sequence). The CDR3 is 16 amino acids. The germline V and J ends were trimmed by 3 bases and 3 bases, with 18 bases remaining between them. CDR3 region: CASSLVFGHLNYEQYF. The CDR3 nucleotides read TGTGCCAGCAGTTTGGTGTTTGGCCACTTAAACTACGAGCAGTACTTC.

This clonotype has more than one count but fewer than ten. The DNA for the CDR3 is TGTGCCAGCAGCTTAGGGACAGGGGGAGCACAGCCCCAGCATTTT. Protein sequence: CASSLGTGGAQPQHF. This chain links TRBV7-8 with TRBJ1-5, with 10 bases fitting TRBD1. This CDR3 is built from 15 residues. CDR1 and CDR2 from the germline V gene are SGHVS and FQNEAQ. V was pared by 1 base and J by 7 bases, with 4 bases of the junction left unmatched.

The chain uses TRBV6-1 and TRBJ2-3, with 7 bases identical to TRBD2. V lost 5 bases to trimming and J lost 0 bases; unmatched junction nucleotides: 5. Per the germline V gene, CDR1 is MNHNS and CDR2 is SASEGT. The CDR3 has 15 residues. CDR3 sequence (DNA): TGTGCCAGCAGTTTACCCGGGGGGAGCACAGATACGCAGTATTTT. Translation: CASSLPGGSTDTQYF.

The chain recombines TRBV4-2 with TRBJ1-2; unclear D gene. Looked up from germline, CDR1 is LGHNA and CDR2 is YNFKEQ. This CDR3 has 15 residues. Trimming left V 1 base short and J 3 bases short, with 12 bases between. CDR3 in amino acids: CASSQVEGYDYGYTF. CDR3 DNA: TGTGCCAGCAGCCAAGTCGAGGGTTATGACTATGGCTACACCTTC.

This sequence joins TRBV6-6 and TRBJ2-2; 15 bases align to TRBD2. Germline values: CDR1 MNHNY, CDR2 SVGAGI (reference sequence). With V trimmed by 4 bases and J by 8 bases, 2 bases remained unmatched. CDR3 length: 15 residues. The CDR3 reads CASSLGLAGGGELFF. The CDR3, as DNA: TGTGCCAGCAGTTTGGGACTAGCGGGGGGAGGGGAGCTGTTTTTT.

The chain uses TRBV11-3 and TRBJ2-1; D perhaps matches TRBD2 (5 bases). Trimming removed 2 bases at V and 7 bases at J, with 12 bases between. The germline CDR1 and CDR2 sequences are SGHNT and YENEEA. The CDR3 runs to 14 residues. CDR3 region: CASSLHARANEQFF. CDR3 nucleotide sequence: TGTGCCAGCAGCTTACACGCGCGGGCGAATGAGCAGTTCTTC. Complete variable domain (other parts from reference TRBV11-3 and TRBJ2-1): EAGVVQSPRYKIIEKKQPVAFWCNPISGHNTLYWYLQNLGQGPELLIRYENEEAVDDSQLPKDRFSAERLKGVDSTLKIQPAELGDSAVYLCASSLHARANEQFFGPGTRLTVL.

This clonotype was recorded a few times. V is TRBV5-1 and J is TRBJ2-7; perhaps TRBD2 as D (6 bases). The length of the CDR3 is 15 residues. The germline V and J ends were trimmed by 4 bases and 4 bases, with 18 bases remaining between them. The V gene's germline CDR1 is SGHRS and CDR2 YFSETQ. In DNA, the CDR3 is TGCGCCAGCAGCCCCGAGGGACGGGGGTTATACGAGCAGTACTTC. This translates into CASSPEGRGLYEQYF.

This clonotype was seen more than once but under ten times. Written as DNA, the CDR3 is TGTGCCAGCAGCCCCGGGTCGCGGCAGTACTTC. It encodes CASSPGSRQYF. This chain connects TRBV12-3 or TRBV12-4 to TRBJ2-7; D is undetermined. CDR3 length equals 11 residues. V was trimmed by 6 bases and J by 9 bases, leaving 12 bases between them.

The V call is TRBV12-3 or TRBV12-4, the J call TRBJ2-7, with 10 nucleotides matching TRBD1. The CDR3 length is 13 residues. V trimming: 6 bases; J trimming: 7 bases; junction bases outside the gene matches: 6. The CDR3 spells CASSTGTGVEQYF. The CDR3 bases are TGTGCCAGCAGCACCGGGACAGGGGTTGAGCAGTACTTC.

The chain joins TRBV29-1 to TRBJ1-1, with D tentatively TRBD1 (5 bases). V lost 4 bases, J lost 0 bases, and 24 bases lay in between. The CDR3 sequence is 18 residues long. Germline CDR1 reads SQVTM; CDR2 reads ANQGSEA. This CDR3 reads CSVVRGAWVGGLNTEAFF. The CDR3 DNA is TGCAGCGTTGTGAGGGGCGCATGGGTAGGTGGACTGAACACTGAAGCTTTCTTT.

The rearrangement links TRBV12-3 or TRBV12-4 to TRBJ2-2; D gene unclear. Trimming pared 6 bases from V and 1 base from J, leaving 15 bases between. There are 16 residues in the CDR3. CDR3 coding DNA: TGTGCCAGCAGCCGGAGCAGAGCGTTGAACACCGGGGAGCTGTTTTTT. This codes for CASSRSRALNTGELFF.

Many counts were recorded for this clonotype. V gene TRBV6-5 combines with J gene TRBJ2-5; possibly TRBD2 for D (5 bases). CDR3 length equals 14 residues. Trimming took 4 bases from V and 5 from J, leaving 14 bases between them. Germline V gene lookup returns CDR1 MNHEY and CDR2 SVGAGI. This chain's CDR3 is CASSSDSSSETQYF. The CDR3 nucleotides are TGTGCCAGCAGTTCGGACTCCTCCTCGGAGACCCAGTACTTC.

This chain joins TRBV29-1 and TRBJ2-5, with D perhaps matching TRBD2 (5 bases). This CDR3 has 12 amino acids. Germline values: CDR1 SQVTM, CDR2 ANQGSEA. Trimming cost V 6 bases and J 5 bases, with 13 bases left between them. The CDR3 DNA reads as TGCAGCGTGGTCGTAGGGAGCGAGACCCAGTACTTC. The encoded protein is CSVVVGSETQYF. Using reference TRBV29-1 and TRBJ2-5 for the parts outside the CDR3, the full variable domain is SAVISQKPSRDICQRGTSLTIQCQVDSQVTMMFWYRQQPGQSLTLIATANQGSEATYESGFVIDKFPISRPNLTFSTLTVSNMSPEDSSIYLCSVVVGSETQYFGPGTRLLVL.

This clonotype was detected only a few times. The chain uses TRBV6-6 and TRBJ2-1; 9 bases are shared with TRBD2. This CDR3 has 16 residues. Looked up from germline, CDR1 is MNHNY and CDR2 is SVGAGI (reference sequence). The J segment lost 4 bases and the V segment lost 0 bases, leaving 4 bases of the junction unmatched. CDR3 loop: CASSYSPAGGYNEQFF. For the CDR3, the DNA is TGTGCCAGCAGTTACTCTCCAGCGGGGGGTTACAATGAGCAGTTCTTC.

The table lists this clonotype with a few counts. J is TRBJ2-1 and V is TRBV9; TRBD2 matches at 14 bases. The J segment lost 9 bases and the V segment lost 4 bases, leaving 9 bases of the junction unmatched. Per the germline V gene, CDR1 is SGDLS and CDR2 is YYNGEE. This CDR3 is built from 16 residues. The CDR3 protein is CASSPRLAGGPVEQFF. In DNA, the CDR3 is TGTGCCAGCAGCCCGAGACTAGCGGGGGGGCCTGTTGAGCAGTTCTTC.

V gene TRBV29-1 combines with J gene TRBJ1-2, with 7 bases that match TRBD1. After removal of 7 bases from V and 4 bases from J, the junction contained 9 bases not matched to a gene. Per germline, CDR1 SQVTM and CDR2 ANQGSEA. The CDR3 totals 13 residues. The CDR3 region is CSAHTGEGYGYTF. The CDR3 DNA reads as TGCAGCGCTCACACAGGGGAAGGCTATGGCTACACCTTC.

The chain uses TRBV27 and TRBJ1-5; 9 bases match TRBD1. After removal of 5 bases from V and 2 bases from J, the junction contained 10 bases not matched to a gene. This CDR3 spans 17 amino acids. Germline V gene lookup returns CDR1 MNHEY and CDR2 SMNVEV (reference sequence). In DNA, the CDR3 is TGTGCCAGCAGTCTCATCCCGACAGGGGGGGGCAATCAGCCCCAGCATTTT. Its translation: CASSLIPTGGGNQPQHF.

The table lists this clonotype with a few counts. The V call is TRBV12-3 or TRBV12-4, the J call TRBJ2-7, with 9 bases fitting TRBD1. This CDR3 contains 15 residues. V was clipped by 6 bases and J by 4 bases; unmatched bases: 10. The CDR3 DNA is TGTGCCAGCAGACGGGACAGGGAAGGAGAATACGAGCAGTACTTC. Protein product: CASRRDREGEYEQYF.

This clonotype was observed a handful of times. The CDR3 DNA sequence: TGCGCCAGCAGCTTGACAGGGGCTTCCTACGAGCAGTACTTC. Amino acid sequence: CASSLTGASYEQYF. The chain joins TRBV5-1 to TRBJ2-7; 7 bases agree with TRBD1. Germline CDR1 and CDR2: SGHRS and YFSETQ. The CDR3 loop spans 14 amino acids. V lost 1 base and J lost 1; bases outside the gene matches: 2.